These 21 T cell receptor beta chains came from one sample sequenced in a study of shared clonotypes between healthy human individuals. Profiling relied on immunoSEQ multiplex PCR, and the TCRdb table lists in-frame clones only, not all of them. The sample has 950,000 to 1,100,000 clones, approximately 68% seen once. Specimen: memory CD4+ T cells sorted from blood. Subset meaning: CD45RA-negative fraction. Receptors were obtained from a man aged 18 to 29 in good health.

This sequence joins TRBV28 and TRBJ2-7, with 7 bases identical to TRBD2. Per germline, CDR1 MDHEN and CDR2 SYDVKM. The junction had 14 bases not matched to a gene; V was cut back by 4 bases and J by 5 bases. The CDR3 consists of 16 residues. The CDR3 here is CASSSPGSGGTDEQYF. CDR3 DNA: TGTGCCAGCAGTTCCCCAGGGTCGGGGGGTACCGACGAGCAGTACTTC.

The V call is TRBV6-5, the J call TRBJ2-5, with D unresolved. Germline CDR1 and CDR2: MNHEY and SVGAGI. The CDR3 spans 12 residues. The V end was cut by 6 bases, the J end by 4 bases, with 9 bases between. The CDR3 protein is CASRRWGETQYF. Written as DNA, the CDR3 is TGTGCCAGCAGACGTTGGGGAGAGACCCAGTACTTC.

The chain recombines TRBV18 with TRBJ1-4, with D perhaps matching TRBD1 (5 bases). In germline, CDR1 is KGHSH, CDR2 LQKENI. The CDR3 sequence is 17 residues long. Between the trimmed V and J ends, which lost 6 bases and 6 bases, there was a span of 23 bases. DNA for the CDR3: TGTGCCAGCTCCCTCGAGGGGCCTCACCTTTCGGATGAAAAACTGTTTTTT. Translated, it gives CASSLEGPHLSDEKLFF.

CDR3: CAASTGAVTEAFF. The CDR3 coding sequence is TGTGCCGCCTCTACAGGGGCGGTCACTGAAGCTTTCTTT. The chain carries TRBV10-3 and TRBJ1-1; 7 bases are shared with TRBD1. V lost 11 bases and J lost 4; bases outside the gene matches: 10. CDR1 and CDR2 from the germline V gene are ENHRY and SYGVKD. CDR3 size: 13 residues.

A few counts support this clone. An end of the junction does not agree with germline; a read error may underlie this. The genes are TRBV5-4 and TRBJ1-1, with a tentative D call TRBD1 (5 bases). The CDR3 totals 15 residues. The germline V gene has CDR1 SGHNT and CDR2 YYREEE (reference sequence). The CDR3 DNA follows: TGCGCCAGCAGTCCCTATGGGACGGTGAACACTGAAGCTTTCTTT. Encoded protein: CASSPYGTVNTEAFF.

This clone was found a few times. The chain recombines TRBV6-1 with TRBJ1-5; D gene uncertain. The germline CDR1 and CDR2 sequences are MNHNS and SASEGT. V gave up 8 bases and J gave up 7 bases, with 18 bases separating them. This CDR3 is built from 14 residues. CDR3 loop: CASADYPDGQPQHF. The CDR3 region has the DNA TGTGCCAGCGCCGATTACCCCGACGGGCAGCCCCAGCATTTT.

The chain uses TRBV6-5 and TRBJ2-4; D gene unclear. Germline V gene data show CDR1 as MNHEY and CDR2 as SVGAGI. The CDR3 has 15 residues. Trimming cost V 6 bases and J 9 bases, with 21 bases left between them. CDR3 loop: CASSLSSIGRTIQYF. The CDR3 DNA is TGTGCCAGCAGCCTATCTTCTATCGGCAGGACCATTCAGTACTTC.

The rearrangement links TRBV5-1 to TRBJ1-4; 7 nucleotides line up with TRBD1. The V and J ends lost 0 bases and 5 bases, in that order; junction bases with no gene match: 13. Germline V gives CDR1 SGHRS, CDR2 YFSETQ. The CDR3 is made up of 18 amino acids. In nucleotides, the CDR3 is TGCGCCAGCAGCTTGGGGACAGGCCGCAAATTCTCCAATGAAAAACTGTTTTTT. It yields the protein CASSLGTGRKFSNEKLFF. Variable domain in full (rest from reference TRBV5-1 and TRBJ1-4): KAGVTQTPRYLIKTRGQQVTLSCSPISGHRSVSWYQQTPGQGLQFLFEYFSETQRNKGNFPGRFSGRQFSNSRSEMNVSTLELGDSALYLCASSLGTGRKFSNEKLFFGSGTQLSVL.

The chain has TRBV7-9 and TRBJ2-6; TRBD2 aligns across 7 bases. Germline V lookup: CDR1 SEHNR, CDR2 FQNEAQ (reference sequence). With V trimmed by 5 bases and J by 0 bases, 10 bases remained unmatched. The CDR3 is made up of 18 amino acids. In DNA, the CDR3 is TGTGCCAGCAGCACCCGGGGGAGGGTAGGCTCTGGGGCCAACGTCCTGACTTTC. Protein product: CASSTRGRVGSGANVLTF.

The V gene is TRBV5-6, the J gene TRBJ2-5; D possibly corresponds to TRBD2 (6 bases). Germline values: CDR1 SGHDT, CDR2 YYEEEE. V dropped 0 bases and J dropped 2 bases, with 11 bases sitting between them. The CDR3 length is 15 residues. The CDR3 reads CASSLDGRVQETQYF. Written as DNA, the CDR3 is TGTGCCAGCAGCTTGGACGGGAGAGTACAAGAGACCCAGTACTTC.

A word on this clone: The junction shows a germline mismatch at one end, possibly a read error. The chain recombines TRBV6-4 with TRBJ1-5, with 7 bases fitting TRBD1. This CDR3 spans 16 amino acids. Germline assignment: CDR1 MRHNA and CDR2 SNTAGT. CDR3 nucleotides: TGTGCCAGCAGTTACTCGACAGGGTCTAGCAATCAGCCCCAGCATTTT. As protein: CASSYSTGSSNQPQHF.

The V and J genes are TRBV18 and TRBJ1-2; D call uncertain. The CDR3 runs to 15 residues. Germline V CDR1 and CDR2: KGHSH, LQKENI. Trimming pared 3 bases from V and 0 bases from J, leaving 11 bases between. CDR3 nucleotides: TGTGCCAGCTCACCGGACTACAGCGCTAACTATGGCTACACCTTC. Protein product: CASSPDYSANYGYTF.

The J gene is TRBJ2-5, the V gene TRBV19; D unresolved. The CDR3 covers 13 residues. CDR1 LNHDA and CDR2 SQIVND come from the germline V gene (reference sequence). V lost 5 bases, J lost 3 bases, and 10 bases lay in between. This chain's CDR3 is CASSSSREETQYF. Here the CDR3 DNA reads TGTGCCAGTAGTTCGTCAAGGGAAGAGACCCAGTACTTC.

The rearrangement uses TRBV28 and TRBJ2-7; TRBD2 matches 7 bases. Germline values: CDR1 MDHEN, CDR2 SYDVKM. This CDR3 has 14 amino acids. The ends lost 7 bases at V and 6 bases at J; junction bases unmatched: 12. CDR3 coding DNA: TGTGCCAGCACCGGCGGGGGAGGGGTATCCGAGCAGTACTTC. Protein: CASTGGGGVSEQYF.

This chain uses TRBV10-3 with TRBJ2-2; D call uncertain. V was trimmed by 10 bases and J by 4 bases, leaving 13 bases between them. The germline V gene has CDR1 ENHRY and CDR2 SYGVKD. CDR3 size: 13 residues. CDR3 nucleotide sequence: TGTGCCACGTCTCCCGAACTCACCGGGGAGCTGTTTTTT. This encodes CATSPELTGELFF.

This clone was seen just once. This chain links TRBV5-5 with TRBJ1-1, with unresolved D. The CDR3 covers 13 residues. Germline assignment: CDR1 SGHKS and CDR2 YYEKEE (reference sequence). V was clipped by 4 bases and J by 0 bases, with 7 bases between them. This chain's CDR3 is CASSGDMNTEAFF. The CDR3 nucleotides read TGTGCCAGCAGCGGCGACATGAACACTGAAGCTTTCTTT.

This clone was recorded a few times. CDR3 region: CATRDRESSGNTIYF. The CDR3 DNA reads TGTGCCACTCGGGACAGAGAAAGCTCTGGAAACACCATATATTTT. The V and J genes are TRBV19 and TRBJ1-3; 7 bases line up with TRBD1. Unmatched junction bases numbered 9, after V lost 10 bases and J lost 0 bases. The CDR3 sequence is 15 residues long. Germline V lookup: CDR1 LNHDA, CDR2 SQIVND (reference sequence).

The V and J genes are TRBV27 and TRBJ1-2; 7 positions agree with TRBD1. The germline V gene has CDR1 MNHEY and CDR2 SMNVEV (reference sequence). CDR3 length: 15 residues. The trim removed 10 bases at V and 8 bases at J, leaving 19 bases unmatched. This CDR3 reads CATSYRAGGGGGYTF. CDR3 DNA: TGTGCCACCTCCTATCGAGCAGGGGGAGGGGGAGGCTACACCTTC.

The chain combines TRBV5-1 with TRBJ2-3; D is uncertain. Germline CDR1 and CDR2: SGHRS and YFSETQ. CDR3 length: 17 residues. Trimming stripped 4 bases from V and 6 bases from J, with 24 bases between. CDR3 DNA: TGCGCCAGCAGCACGGCGGTCCAGGTCCAAAGTGGGGATACGCAGTATTTT. Translated: CASSTAVQVQSGDTQYF.

The chain couples TRBV5-4 to TRBJ2-7; D is uncertain. Germline V gene lookup returns CDR1 SGHNT and CDR2 YYREEE (reference sequence). Trimming removed 3 bases at V and 0 bases at J, with 10 bases between. The CDR3 spans 14 residues. This chain's CDR3 is CASSSTVYSYEQYF. For the CDR3, the DNA is TGTGCCAGCAGCTCGACTGTCTACTCCTACGAGCAGTACTTC.

This clone was detected ten times or more. The chain uses TRBV6-5 and TRBJ2-3; 14 bases are shared with TRBD2. This CDR3 region has 15 residues. With 8 bases clipped from V and 4 bases from J, the junction kept 5 bases outside the gene matches. CDR1 is MNHEY and CDR2 is SVGAGI in the germline V gene. The CDR3 here is CASRQGLAGADTQYF. CDR3 sequence (DNA): TGTGCCAGCCGTCAGGGACTAGCGGGGGCAGATACGCAGTATTTT.